This entry lists 15 T cell receptor beta chains sequenced from one sample in a study of cytomegalovirus exposure and HLA in healthy donors. In the PCR, 60 Vbeta and 13 Jbeta primers were used. The method was immunoSEQ multiplex PCR; TCRdb's version includes in-frame clones alone and lacks a portion of them. The data hold 150,000 to 200,000 clones, with 75% to 85% observed a single time. Source material: PBMCs. These receptors all come from a man younger than 40 in good health and CMV-seronegative.

This clone was counted a few times. This chain links TRBV6-6 with TRBJ2-5; 16 positions match TRBD2. Germline V gene data show CDR1 as MNHNY and CDR2 as SVGAGI (reference sequence). The CDR3 consists of 16 residues. V dropped 5 bases and J dropped 4; count of bases not matched to a gene: 4. The CDR3: CASSLGTSGGVETQYF. CDR3 DNA: TGTGCCAGCAGTCTCGGGACTAGCGGGGGGGTAGAGACCCAGTACTTC.

J is TRBJ2-7 and V is TRBV10-3; 12 bases map to TRBD1. CDR3 length: 15 amino acids. V was pared by 11 bases and J by 4 bases, with 12 bases of the junction left unmatched. The V gene's germline CDR1 is ENHRY and CDR2 SYGVKD. As DNA, the CDR3 is TGTGCCTCCTACACGGGGACAGGGGGCCGGTACGAGCAGTACTTC. Amino acids: CASYTGTGGRYEQYF.

The chain uses TRBV7-3 and TRBJ1-1; the match to TRBD1 covers 7 bases. CDR1 SGHTA and CDR2 FQGTGA come from the germline V gene. This CDR3 comprises 13 residues. V shed 3 bases, J shed 3 bases, and the junction held 1 base outside the gene matches. The CDR3 protein is CASSFDRDTEAFF. The CDR3 DNA reads TGTGCCAGCAGCTTCGACAGGGACACTGAAGCTTTCTTT.

This chain links TRBV5-1 with TRBJ2-1; D may be TRBD2 (5 bases). The length of the CDR3 is 16 residues. The ends were cut back, 0 bases at V and 4 bases at J, with 14 bases in the middle. CDR1 and CDR2 (germline): SGHRS, YFSETQ. CDR3: CASSLAMSGSYNEQFF. CDR3 in DNA: TGCGCCAGCAGCTTGGCGATGTCGGGGTCTTACAATGAGCAGTTCTTC.

This chain links TRBV2 with TRBJ2-3, with 7 positions matching TRBD1. Unmatched junction bases numbered 7, after V lost 4 bases and J lost 3 bases. The length of the CDR3 is 15 residues. CDR1 is SNHLY, CDR2 FYNNEI, per germline. For the CDR3, the DNA is TGTGCCAGCAGTGCCTACAGGGGTCCGACAGATACGCAGTATTTT. Its protein is CASSAYRGPTDTQYF. The full variable domain, in which reference TRBV2 and TRBJ2-3 provide the parts outside the CDR3, is EPEVTQTPSHQVTQMGQEVILRCVPISNHLYFYWYRQILGQKVEFLVSFYNNEISEKSEIFDDQFSVERPDGSNFTLKIRSTKLEDSAMYFCASSAYRGPTDTQYFGPGTRLTVL.

The CDR3 DNA sequence: TGTGCCTGGAGTGTACTCGGGGTAAACTATAATTCACCCCTCCACTTT. This gives the protein CAWSVLGVNYNSPLHF. The chain is built from TRBV30 and TRBJ1-6; the D is unclear. The V gene lost 0 bases and the J gene lost 3 bases, with 12 bases spanning the gap. Looked up from germline, CDR1 is GTSNPN and CDR2 is SVGIG (reference sequence). CDR3 length: 16 residues.

The V and J genes are TRBV2 and TRBJ2-7; D is perhaps TRBD2 (6 bases). Germline V CDR1 and CDR2: SNHLY, FYNNEI. Trimming left V 8 bases short and J 7 bases short, with 21 bases between. The CDR3 totals 14 residues. The CDR3 loop is CASPWGDSPGEQYF. The CDR3 bases are TGTGCCAGCCCGTGGGGGGACTCCCCCGGAGAGCAGTACTTC.

The CDR3 DNA sequence: TGCAGCGCCTGCGGGAACACTGAAGCTTTCTTT. Translation gives CSACGNTEAFF. The chain is built from TRBV29-1 and TRBJ1-1, with D hard to call. Per germline, CDR1 SQVTM and CDR2 ANQGSEA. CDR3 length equals 11 residues. V dropped 7 bases and J dropped 1 base, with 7 bases sitting between them.

The gene calls are TRBV19 and TRBJ2-6; TRBD1 matches 9 bases. Losses at the gene ends were 8 bases for V and 2 bases for J; bases not matched to a gene: 4. The CDR3 has 15 residues. Looked up from germline, CDR1 is LNHDA and CDR2 is SQIVND (reference sequence). The CDR3 DNA sequence: TGTGCCAGTGTACAGGGGGCACCTGGGGCCAACGTCCTGACTTTC. Amino acids: CASVQGAPGANVLTF.

The chain employs TRBV7-2 and TRBJ2-2; D is ambiguous. Germline CDR1 SGHTA, CDR2 FQGNSA. The CDR3 has 16 amino acids. V dropped 7 bases and J dropped 1 base, with 16 bases sitting between them. The chain's CDR3 is CASNFLLSKNTGELFF. The DNA of the CDR3 is TGTGCCAGCAACTTCCTCCTTAGCAAGAACACCGGGGAGCTGTTTTTT.

The rearrangement links TRBV9 to TRBJ1-1; TRBD1 matches 7 bases. After removal of 3 bases from V and 4 bases from J, the junction contained 9 bases not matched to a gene. In germline, CDR1 is SGDLS, CDR2 YYNGEE. CDR3 size: 15 residues. The CDR3 DNA sequence: TGTGCCAGCAGCGGTTGGGGACAGTTGGGCACTGAAGCTTTCTTT. Protein product: CASSGWGQLGTEAFF.

This clone was seen a single time. The chain is built from TRBV28 and TRBJ2-7, with D possibly being TRBD1 (5 bases). The V gene lost 8 bases and the J gene lost 0 bases, with 8 bases spanning the gap. This CDR3 spans 12 amino acids. Germline V lookup: CDR1 MDHEN, CDR2 SYDVKM. CDR3 DNA: TGTGCCAGCGAGACAGCCTCCTACGAGCAGTACTTC. Translation gives CASETASYEQYF.

The sample holds a few counts of this clone. V usage is TRBV30 and J usage is TRBJ2-5; 9 positions match TRBD2. The CDR3 sequence is 17 residues long. With 2 bases clipped from V and 5 bases from J, the junction kept 15 bases outside the gene matches. Per germline, CDR1 GTSNPN and CDR2 SVGIG (reference sequence). CDR3 region: CAWSLGAGGSRAETQYF. The DNA for the CDR3 is TGTGCCTGGAGTCTAGGAGCGGGGGGCTCACGGGCGGAGACCCAGTACTTC.

V is TRBV28 and J is TRBJ1-1; TRBD1 aligns across 7 bases. Trimming took 8 bases from V and 11 from J; bases not matched to a gene: 14. Per the germline V gene, CDR1 is MDHEN and CDR2 is SYDVKM. The CDR3 length is 13 residues. CDR3 protein: CASQQENRGRAFF. The CDR3, as DNA: TGTGCCAGCCAGCAGGAAAACAGGGGCCGGGCTTTCTTT.

This clone was counted between two and nine times. This sequence joins TRBV30 and TRBJ2-1; no clear D gene. CDR1 and CDR2 (germline): GTSNPN, SVGIG (reference sequence). The length of the CDR3 is 10 residues. Trimming cost V 2 bases and J 7 bases, with 3 bases left between them. The CDR3 region is CAWSRNEQFF. The DNA for the CDR3 is TGTGCCTGGAGTCGGAATGAGCAGTTCTTC.